This T cell receptor (beta chain) was captured in a study of blood T cell repertoires in COVID-19. Across the whole study: The United States, Italy and Spain were the sources of the acute and convalescent COVID-19 samples. In each case, the material was cDNA or gDNA derived from T cells, B-cell-depleted T cells, or PBMCs.

Germline V gives CDR1 MNHEY, CDR2 SMNVEV (reference sequence). The CDR3 extends over 14 amino acids. Losses at the gene ends were 0 bases for V and 10 bases for J; bases not matched to a gene: 6. Source study methods: Using reference gene primer amplification, nucleated cell counts were estimated. Some clones are missing from TCRdb's copy, which holds only in-frame ones; the method was immunoSEQ multiplex PCR. V and J calls and clone size are copied from that table; D and trimming were computed from the DNA. The sample shows approximately 360,000 clones, more than 70% of them seen only once. The V call is TRBV27, the J call TRBJ2-1, with 7 bases identical to TRBD2. This TCR derives from a man aged 35-49 years with acute or convalescent COVID-19. The sequenced material came from peripheral blood. The CDR3 nucleotides are TGTGCCAGCAGTTTATCCCCGAGCGGGACCGAGCAGTTCTTC. Translated: CASSLSPSGTEQFF.